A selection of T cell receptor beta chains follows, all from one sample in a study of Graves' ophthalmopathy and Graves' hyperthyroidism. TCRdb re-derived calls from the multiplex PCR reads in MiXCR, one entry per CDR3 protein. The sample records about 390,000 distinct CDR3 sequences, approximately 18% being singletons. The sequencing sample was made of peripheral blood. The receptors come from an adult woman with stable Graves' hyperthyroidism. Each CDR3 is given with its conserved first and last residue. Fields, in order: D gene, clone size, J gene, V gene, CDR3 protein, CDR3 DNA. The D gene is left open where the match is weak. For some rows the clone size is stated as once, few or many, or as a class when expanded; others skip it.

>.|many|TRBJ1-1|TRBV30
CAWSAQGRSGTEAFF
TGTGCCTGGAGTGCTCAGGGTAGGTCGGGGACTGAAGCTTTCTTT
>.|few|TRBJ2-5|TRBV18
CASFQAGQETQYF
TGTGCCAGCTTTCAAGCGGGCCAAGAGACCCAGTACTTC
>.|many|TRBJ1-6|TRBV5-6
CASSLQQFNSPLHF
TGTGCCAGCAGCTTGCAACAGTTTAATTCACCCCTCCACTTT
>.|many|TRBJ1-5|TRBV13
CASSLTMGSAGNQPQHF
TGTGCCAGCAGCCTCACTATGGGGAGCGCCGGCAATCAGCCCCAGCATTTT
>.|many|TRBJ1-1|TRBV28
CASISTSLTEAFF
TGTGCCAGCATCTCCACATCGCTCACTGAAGCTTTCTTT
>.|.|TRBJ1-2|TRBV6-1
CASTGADRDFDGYTF
TGTGCCAGCACGGGGGCTGACCGGGACTTCGATGGCTACACCTTC
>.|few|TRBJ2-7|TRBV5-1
CASRAAAGTYEQYF
TGCGCCAGCCGTGCGGCTGCGGGAACCTACGAGCAGTACTTC
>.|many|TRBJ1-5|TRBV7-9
CASSLGLGPQHF
TGTGCCAGCAGCTTAGGCTTGGGACCCCAGCATTTT
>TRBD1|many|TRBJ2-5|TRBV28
CASTPDREETQYF
TGTGCCAGCACCCCCGACAGGGAAGAGACCCAGTACTTC
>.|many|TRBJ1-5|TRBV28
CASSLSGTSNQPQHF
TGTGCCAGCAGTTTGTCGGGAACTAGCAATCAGCCCCAGCATTTT
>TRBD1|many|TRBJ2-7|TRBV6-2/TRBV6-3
CASSPQGAAYEQYF
TGTGCCAGCAGTCCACAGGGGGCCGCCTACGAGCAGTACTTC
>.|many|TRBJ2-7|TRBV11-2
CASSLGAQFFSSYEQYF
TGTGCCAGCAGCTTAGGGGCCCAGTTTTTTTCCTCCTACGAGCAGTACTTC
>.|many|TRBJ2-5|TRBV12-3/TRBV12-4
CASSPRPGKGQETQYF
TGTGCCAGCAGCCCCCGACCGGGAAAAGGACAAGAGACCCAGTACTTC
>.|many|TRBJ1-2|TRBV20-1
CSANLNYGYTF
TGCAGTGCAAACTTGAACTATGGCTACACCTTC
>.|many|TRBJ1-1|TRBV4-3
CASSQEKGGGAFF
TGCGCCAGCAGCCAAGAGAAGGGCGGGGGAGCTTTCTTT
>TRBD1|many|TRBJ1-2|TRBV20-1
CSARDPYGWTGEDYGYTF
TGCAGTGCTAGAGACCCATACGGGTGGACAGGGGAAGACTATGGCTACACCTTC
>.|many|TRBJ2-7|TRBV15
CATSRGGANYEQYF
TGTGCCACCAGCAGAGGGGGGGCGAACTACGAGCAGTACTTC
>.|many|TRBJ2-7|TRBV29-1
CSVGPGPEHYEQYF
TGCAGCGTTGGCCCCGGACCTGAACATTACGAGCAGTACTTC
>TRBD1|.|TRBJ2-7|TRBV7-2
CASSLAPGQGISYEQYF
TGTGCCAGCAGCTTAGCCCCGGGACAGGGAATTTCCTACGAGCAGTACTTC
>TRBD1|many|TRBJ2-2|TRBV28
CASSRTGVGPYTGKLFF
TGTGCCAGCAGTAGGACAGGGGTTGGTCCTTACACCGGGAAGCTGTTTTTT
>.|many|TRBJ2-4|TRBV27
CARAKNIQYF
TGTGCCAGGGCCAAAAACATTCAGTACTTC
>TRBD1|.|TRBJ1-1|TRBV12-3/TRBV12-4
CASTVTGMNTEAFF
TGTGCCAGCACCGTGACAGGGATGAACACTGAAGCTTTCTTT
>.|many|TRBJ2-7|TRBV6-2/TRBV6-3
CASSPRASLGQYF
TGTGCCAGCAGTCCTCGGGCCTCACTGGGGCAGTACTTC
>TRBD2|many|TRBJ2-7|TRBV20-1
CSATAASGYSYEQYF
TGCAGTGCCACAGCCGCTAGCGGGTACTCCTACGAGCAGTACTTC
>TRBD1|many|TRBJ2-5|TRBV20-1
CSPQGDRGAQETQYF
TGCAGTCCCCAGGGGGACCGAGGTGCCCAAGAGACCCAGTACTTC
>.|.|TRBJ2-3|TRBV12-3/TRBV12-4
CASSFGFRTDTQYF
TGTGCCAGCAGTTTTGGGTTTCGCACAGATACGCAGTATTTT
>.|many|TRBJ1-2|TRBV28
CASRPTDPVNYGYTF
TGTGCCAGCAGACCCACGGACCCCGTTAACTATGGCTACACCTTC
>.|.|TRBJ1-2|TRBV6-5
CASSYRPNRVYGYTF
TGTGCCAGCAGTTATCGACCCAACAGGGTCTATGGCTACACCTTC